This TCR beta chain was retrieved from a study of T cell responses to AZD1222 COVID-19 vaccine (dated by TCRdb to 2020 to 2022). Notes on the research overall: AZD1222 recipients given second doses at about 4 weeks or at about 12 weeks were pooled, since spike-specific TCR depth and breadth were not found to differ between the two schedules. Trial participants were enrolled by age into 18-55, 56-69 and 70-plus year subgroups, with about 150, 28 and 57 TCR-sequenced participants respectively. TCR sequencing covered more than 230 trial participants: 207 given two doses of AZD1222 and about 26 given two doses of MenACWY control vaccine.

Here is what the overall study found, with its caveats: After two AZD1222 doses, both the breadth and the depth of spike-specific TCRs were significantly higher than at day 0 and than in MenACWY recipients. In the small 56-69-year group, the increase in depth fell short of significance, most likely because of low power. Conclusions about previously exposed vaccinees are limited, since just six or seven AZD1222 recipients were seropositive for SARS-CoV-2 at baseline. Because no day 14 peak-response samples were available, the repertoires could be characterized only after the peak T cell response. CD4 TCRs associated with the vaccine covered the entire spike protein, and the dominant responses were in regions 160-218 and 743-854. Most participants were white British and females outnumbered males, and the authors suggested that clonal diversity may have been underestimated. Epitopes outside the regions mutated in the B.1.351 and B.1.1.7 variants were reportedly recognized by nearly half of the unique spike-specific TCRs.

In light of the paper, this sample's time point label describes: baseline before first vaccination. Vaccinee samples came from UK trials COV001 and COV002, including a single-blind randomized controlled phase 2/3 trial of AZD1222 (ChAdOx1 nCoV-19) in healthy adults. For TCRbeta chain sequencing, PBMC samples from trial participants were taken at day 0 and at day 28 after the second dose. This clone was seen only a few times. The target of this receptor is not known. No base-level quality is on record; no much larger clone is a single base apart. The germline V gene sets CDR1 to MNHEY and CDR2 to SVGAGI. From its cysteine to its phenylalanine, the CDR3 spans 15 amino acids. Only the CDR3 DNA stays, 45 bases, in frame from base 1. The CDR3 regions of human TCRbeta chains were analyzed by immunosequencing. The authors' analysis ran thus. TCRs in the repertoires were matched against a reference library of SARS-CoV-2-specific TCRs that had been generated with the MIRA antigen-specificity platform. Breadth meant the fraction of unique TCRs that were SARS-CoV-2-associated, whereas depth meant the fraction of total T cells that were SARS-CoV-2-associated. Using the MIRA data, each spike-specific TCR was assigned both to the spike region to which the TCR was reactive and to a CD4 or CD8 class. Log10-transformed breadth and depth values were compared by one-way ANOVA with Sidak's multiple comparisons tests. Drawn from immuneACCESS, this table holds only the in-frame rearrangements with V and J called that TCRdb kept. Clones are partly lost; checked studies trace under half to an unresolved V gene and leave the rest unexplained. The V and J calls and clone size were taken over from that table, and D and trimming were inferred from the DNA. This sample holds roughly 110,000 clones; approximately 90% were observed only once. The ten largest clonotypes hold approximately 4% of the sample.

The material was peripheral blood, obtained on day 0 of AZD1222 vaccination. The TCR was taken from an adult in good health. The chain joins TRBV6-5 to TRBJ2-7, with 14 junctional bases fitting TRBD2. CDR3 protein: CASGTSGSGGYEQYF. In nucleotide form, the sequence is TGTGCGAGCGGGACTAGCGGGAGTGGGGGCTACGAGCAGTACTTC.